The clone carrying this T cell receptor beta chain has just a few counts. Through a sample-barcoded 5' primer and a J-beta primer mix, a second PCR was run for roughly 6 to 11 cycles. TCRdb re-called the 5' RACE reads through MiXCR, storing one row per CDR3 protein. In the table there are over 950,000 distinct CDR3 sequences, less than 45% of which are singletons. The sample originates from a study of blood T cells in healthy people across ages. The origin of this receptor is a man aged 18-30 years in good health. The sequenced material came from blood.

The chain's CDR3 is CASSLPTYNEQFF. CDR3 nucleotide sequence: TGTGCCAGCAGCTTGCCTACCTACAATGAGCAGTTCTTC. The chain recombines TRBV5-5 with TRBJ2-1; D is ambiguous. The length of the CDR3 is 13 residues. Germline values: CDR1 SGHKS, CDR2 YYEKEE (reference sequence). Between the trimmed V and J ends, which lost 1 base and 2 bases, there was a span of 4 bases. The complete variable domain, with remaining parts taken from reference TRBV5-5 and TRBJ2-1, reads DAGVTQSPTHLIKTRGQQVTLRCSPISGHKSVSWYQQVLGQGPQFIFQYYEKEERGRGNFPDRFSARQFPNYSSELNVNALLLGDSALYLCASSLPTYNEQFFGPGTRLTVL.